This T cell receptor (beta chain) came from a study of somatic mutations in cytotoxic T cells in rheumatoid arthritis. The study's findings and limits: What antigens the expanded CD8+ clones targeted remained unknown.

About this clone: Its antigen is not known.

Positive selection with magnetic beads achieved the isolation of CD4+ and CD8+ cells, followed by a flow cytometry check of purity. Germline-derived CDR1 and CDR2 are SGHDN and FVKESK. Between the trimmed V and J ends, which lost 6 bases and 6 bases, there was a span of 17 bases. The CDR3 has 14 amino acids. Data came from immunoSEQ multiplex PCR; TCRdb stores just in-frame clones and leaves some out. The sample contains 25,000 to 35,000 clones, roughly four fifths of which appear only once. The source of this sequence is an adult with rheumatoid arthritis. The chain employs TRBV14 and TRBJ1-1; D remains ambiguous. The sample taken for sequencing was CD8+ T cells sorted from blood. CDR3 in amino acids: CASSVGPAFPEAFF. CDR3 DNA sequence: TGTGCCAGCAGTGTCGGCCCCGCATTCCCTGAAGCTTTCTTT.